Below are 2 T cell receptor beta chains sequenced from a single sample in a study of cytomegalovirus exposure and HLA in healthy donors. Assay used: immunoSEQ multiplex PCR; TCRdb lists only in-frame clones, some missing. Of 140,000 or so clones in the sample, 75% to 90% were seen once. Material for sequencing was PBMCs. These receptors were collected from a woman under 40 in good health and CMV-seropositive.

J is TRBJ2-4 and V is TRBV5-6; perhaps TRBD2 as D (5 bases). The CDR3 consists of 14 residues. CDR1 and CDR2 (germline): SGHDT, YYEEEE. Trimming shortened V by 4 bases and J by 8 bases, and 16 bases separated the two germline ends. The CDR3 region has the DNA TGTGCCAGCAGCGTGACGAGGGCCTCGGACATTCAGTACTTC. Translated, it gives CASSVTRASDIQYF.

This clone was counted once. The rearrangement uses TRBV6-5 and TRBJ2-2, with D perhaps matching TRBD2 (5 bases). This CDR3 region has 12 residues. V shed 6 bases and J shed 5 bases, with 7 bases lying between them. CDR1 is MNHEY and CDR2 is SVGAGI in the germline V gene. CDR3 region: CASSPGTGELFF. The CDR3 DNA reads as TGTGCCAGCAGCCCGGGAACCGGGGAGCTGTTTTTT.